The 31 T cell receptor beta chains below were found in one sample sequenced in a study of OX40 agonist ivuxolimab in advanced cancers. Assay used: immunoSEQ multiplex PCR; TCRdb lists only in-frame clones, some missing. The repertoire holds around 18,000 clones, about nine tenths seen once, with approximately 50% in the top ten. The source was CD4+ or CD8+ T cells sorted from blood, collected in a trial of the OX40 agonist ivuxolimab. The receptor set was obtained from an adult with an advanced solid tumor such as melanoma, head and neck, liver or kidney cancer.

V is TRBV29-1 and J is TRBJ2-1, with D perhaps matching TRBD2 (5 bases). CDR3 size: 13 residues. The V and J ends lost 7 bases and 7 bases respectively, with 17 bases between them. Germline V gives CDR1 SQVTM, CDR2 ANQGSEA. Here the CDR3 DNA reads TGCAGCGCAAACCTAGCCCACTCAAATGAGCAGTTCTTC. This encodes CSANLAHSNEQFF.

Written as DNA, the CDR3 is TGTGCCAGCAGTTGGAGTTACGAGCAGTACTTC. This encodes CASSWSYEQYF. The J gene is TRBJ2-7, the V gene TRBV28, with D unresolved. This CDR3 contains 11 residues. The ends were cut back, 4 bases at V and 4 bases at J, with 5 bases in the middle. The germline gives CDR1 MDHEN, CDR2 SYDVKM.

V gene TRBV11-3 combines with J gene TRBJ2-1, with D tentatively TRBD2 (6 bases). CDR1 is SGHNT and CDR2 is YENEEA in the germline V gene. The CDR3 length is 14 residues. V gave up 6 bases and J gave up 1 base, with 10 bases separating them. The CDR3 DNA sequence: TGTGCCAGCAGGTCCCGGGGGTCCTACAATGAGCAGTTCTTC. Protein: CASRSRGSYNEQFF. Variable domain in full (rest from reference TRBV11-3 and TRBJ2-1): EAGVVQSPRYKIIEKKQPVAFWCNPISGHNTLYWYLQNLGQGPELLIRYENEEAVDDSQLPKDRFSAERLKGVDSTLKIQPAELGDSAVYLCASRSRGSYNEQFFGPGTRLTVL.

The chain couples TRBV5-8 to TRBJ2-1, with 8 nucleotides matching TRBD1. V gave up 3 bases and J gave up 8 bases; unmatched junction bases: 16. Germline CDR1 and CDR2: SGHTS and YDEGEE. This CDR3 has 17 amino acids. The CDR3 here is CASSSGRPMGQDDEQFF. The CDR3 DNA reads TGTGCCAGCAGCTCGGGGCGACCCATGGGACAGGATGATGAGCAGTTCTTC.

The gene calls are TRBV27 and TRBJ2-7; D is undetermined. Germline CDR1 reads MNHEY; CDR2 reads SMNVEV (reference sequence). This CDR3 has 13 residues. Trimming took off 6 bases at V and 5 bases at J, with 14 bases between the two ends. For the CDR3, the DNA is TGTGCCAGCAGCCCTCTTGTAGGGCACGAGCAGTACTTC. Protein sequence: CASSPLVGHEQYF.

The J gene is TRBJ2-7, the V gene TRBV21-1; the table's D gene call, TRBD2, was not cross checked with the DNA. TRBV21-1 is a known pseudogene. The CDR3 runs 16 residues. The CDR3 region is CASSIPGRTSAYEQYF. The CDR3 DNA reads TGTGCCAGCAGCATACCCGGGAGGACTAGCGCCTACGAGCAGTACTTC.

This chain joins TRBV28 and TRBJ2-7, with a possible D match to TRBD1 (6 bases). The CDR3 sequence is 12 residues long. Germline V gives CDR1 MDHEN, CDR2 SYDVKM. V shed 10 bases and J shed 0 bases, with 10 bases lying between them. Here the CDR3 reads CAIRQDSYEQYF. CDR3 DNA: TGTGCCATTCGACAGGACTCCTACGAGCAGTACTTC.

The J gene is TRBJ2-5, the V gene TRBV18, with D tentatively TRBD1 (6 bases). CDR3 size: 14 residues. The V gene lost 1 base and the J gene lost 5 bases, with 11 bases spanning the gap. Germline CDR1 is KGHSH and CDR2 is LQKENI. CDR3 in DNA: TGTGCCAGCTCACCACTGGGGGCTCGGGAGACCCAGTACTTC. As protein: CASSPLGARETQYF.

The CDR3 spells CASSEWGSFTDTQYF. The CDR3 DNA follows: TGTGCCAGCAGTGAATGGGGTTCCTTCACAGATACGCAGTATTTT. J is TRBJ2-3 and V is TRBV25-1; D remains ambiguous. The CDR3 covers 15 residues. V was pared by 1 base and J by 2 bases, with 10 bases between. From germline, CDR1 is MGHDK and CDR2 SYGVNS.

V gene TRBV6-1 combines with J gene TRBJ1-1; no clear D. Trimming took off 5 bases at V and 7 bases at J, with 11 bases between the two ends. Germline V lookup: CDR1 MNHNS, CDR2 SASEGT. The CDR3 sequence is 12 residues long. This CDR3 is CASSTPAYEAFF. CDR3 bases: TGTGCCAGCAGTACACCTGCCTATGAAGCTTTCTTT.

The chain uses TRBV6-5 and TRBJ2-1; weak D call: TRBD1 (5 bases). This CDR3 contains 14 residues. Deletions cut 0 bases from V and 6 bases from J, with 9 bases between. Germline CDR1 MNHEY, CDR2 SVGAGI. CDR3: CASSYSAQANEQFF. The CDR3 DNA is TGTGCCAGCAGTTACTCGGCACAGGCCAATGAGCAGTTCTTC.

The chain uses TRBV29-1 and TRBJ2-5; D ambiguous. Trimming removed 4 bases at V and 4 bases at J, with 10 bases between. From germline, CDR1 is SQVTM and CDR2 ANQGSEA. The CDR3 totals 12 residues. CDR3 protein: CSVVGTVETQYF. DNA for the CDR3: TGCAGCGTTGTAGGAACAGTAGAGACCCAGTACTTC.

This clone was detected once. CDR3 DNA sequence: TGTGCCAGTAGCGACGACTTCACAGGGGGCTCTGGAAACACCATATATTTT. This codes for CASSDDFTGGSGNTIYF. This sequence joins TRBV19 and TRBJ1-3; 8 nucleotides match TRBD1. The germline V gene has CDR1 LNHDA and CDR2 SQIVND (reference sequence). With V trimmed by 6 bases and J by 0 bases, 10 bases remained unmatched. The CDR3 is 17 residues long.

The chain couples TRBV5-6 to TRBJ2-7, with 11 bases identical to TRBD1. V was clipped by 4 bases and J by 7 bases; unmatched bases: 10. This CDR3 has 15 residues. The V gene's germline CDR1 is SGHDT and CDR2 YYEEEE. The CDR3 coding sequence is TGTGCCAGCAGCCTTTTTGGACAGGGGGCTGGAGAGCAGTACTTC. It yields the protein CASSLFGQGAGEQYF.

The CDR3 DNA follows: TGTGCCAGTAGTATATCCGACACCTCCGCCCCCCACGAGCAGTACTTC. Protein: CASSISDTSAPHEQYF. The chain carries TRBV19 and TRBJ2-7, with unresolved D. Germline-derived CDR1 and CDR2 are LNHDA and SQIVND (reference sequence). The CDR3 totals 16 residues. V shed 2 bases and J shed 5 bases, with 19 bases lying between them.

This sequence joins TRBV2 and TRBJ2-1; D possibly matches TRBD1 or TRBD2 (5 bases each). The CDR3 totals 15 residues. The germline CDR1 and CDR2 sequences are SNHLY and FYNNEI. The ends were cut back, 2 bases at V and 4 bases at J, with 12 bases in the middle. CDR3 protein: CASSEPPGTYNEQFF. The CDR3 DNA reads TGTGCCAGCAGTGAACCCCCCGGGACGTACAATGAGCAGTTCTTC.

The CDR3 DNA reads TGTGCCAGCAGCGTTGGACAGTACTACGAGCAGTACTTC. Its protein product is CASSVGQYYEQYF. The chain recombines TRBV9 with TRBJ2-7; possibly TRBD1 for D (6 bases). The V gene lost 2 bases and the J gene lost 3 bases, with 9 bases spanning the gap. Germline V gene sequence: CDR1 SGDLS, CDR2 YYNGEE. The CDR3 length is 13 residues. Supplemented by reference TRBV9 and TRBJ2-7, the full variable domain reads DSGVTQTPKHLITATGQRVTLRCSPRSGDLSVYWYQQSLDQGLQFLIQYYNGEERAKGNILERFSAQQFPDLHSELNLSSLELGDSALYFCASSVGQYYEQYFGPGTRLTVT.

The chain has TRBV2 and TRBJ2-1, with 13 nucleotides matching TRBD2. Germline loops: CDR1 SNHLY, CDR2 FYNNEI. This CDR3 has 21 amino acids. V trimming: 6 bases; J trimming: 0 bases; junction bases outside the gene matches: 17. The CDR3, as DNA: TGTGCCAGCAGGGCCCAACTAGCGGGAGGGCCGGATGCAATCTCCTACAATGAGCAGTTCTTC. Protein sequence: CASRAQLAGGPDAISYNEQFF.

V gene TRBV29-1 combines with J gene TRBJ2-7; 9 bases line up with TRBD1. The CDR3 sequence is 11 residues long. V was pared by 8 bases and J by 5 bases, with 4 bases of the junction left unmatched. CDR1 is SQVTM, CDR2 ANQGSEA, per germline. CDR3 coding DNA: TGCAGCATGACAGGGGGTAACGAGCAGTACTTC. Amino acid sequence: CSMTGGNEQYF.

The DNA for the CDR3 is TGTGCCAGCAGCTTTGGGGGACAGAAAAACTCCTACGAGCAGTACTTC. Translation gives CASSFGGQKNSYEQYF. The rearrangement uses TRBV7-6 and TRBJ2-7; 7 positions agree with TRBD1. CDR3 length: 16 amino acids. Germline V gene sequence: CDR1 SGHVS, CDR2 FNYEAQ. Unmatched junction bases numbered 8, after V lost 3 bases and J lost 0 bases.

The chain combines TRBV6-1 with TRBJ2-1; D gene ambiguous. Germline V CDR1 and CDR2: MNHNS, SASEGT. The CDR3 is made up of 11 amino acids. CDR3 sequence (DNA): TGTGCGTTGGTGGGGTACAATGAGCAGTTCTTC. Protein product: CALVGYNEQFF.

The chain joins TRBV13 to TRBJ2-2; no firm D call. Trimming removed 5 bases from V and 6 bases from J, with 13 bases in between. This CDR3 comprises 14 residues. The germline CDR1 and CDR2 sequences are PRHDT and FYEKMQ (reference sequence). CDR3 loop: CASSTDQEPGELFF. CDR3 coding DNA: TGTGCCAGCAGCACGGACCAAGAGCCCGGGGAGCTGTTTTTT. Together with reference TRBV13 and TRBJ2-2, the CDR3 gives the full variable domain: AAGVIQSPRHLIKEKRETATLKCYPIPRHDTVYWYQQGPGQDPQFLISFYEKMQSDKGSIPDRFSAQQFSDYHSELNMSSLELGDSALYFCASSTDQEPGELFFGEGSRLTVL.

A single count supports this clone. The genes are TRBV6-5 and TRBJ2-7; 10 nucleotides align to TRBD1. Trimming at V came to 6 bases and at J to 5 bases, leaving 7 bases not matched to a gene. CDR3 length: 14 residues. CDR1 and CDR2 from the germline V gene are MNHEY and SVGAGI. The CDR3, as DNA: TGTGCCAGCAGCTCGGGACAGGGGTACCACGAGCAGTACTTC. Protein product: CASSSGQGYHEQYF.

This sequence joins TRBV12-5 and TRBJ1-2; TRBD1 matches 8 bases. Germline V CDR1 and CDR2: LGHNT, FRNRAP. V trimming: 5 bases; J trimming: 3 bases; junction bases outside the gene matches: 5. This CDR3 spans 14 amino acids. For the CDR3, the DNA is TGTGCTAGTGGTCCCGACAGGGGAGACTATGGCTACACCTTC. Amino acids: CASGPDRGDYGYTF.

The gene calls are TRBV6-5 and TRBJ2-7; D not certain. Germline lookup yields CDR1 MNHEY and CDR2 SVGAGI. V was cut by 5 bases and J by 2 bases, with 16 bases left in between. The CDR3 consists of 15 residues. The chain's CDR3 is CASSGSDVGTYEQYF. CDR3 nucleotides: TGTGCCAGCAGTGGCTCCGATGTCGGAACCTACGAGCAGTACTTC.

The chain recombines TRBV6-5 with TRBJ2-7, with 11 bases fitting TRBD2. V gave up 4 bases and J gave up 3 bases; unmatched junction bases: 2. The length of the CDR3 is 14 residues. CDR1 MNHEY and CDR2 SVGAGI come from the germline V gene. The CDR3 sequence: CASSSGLADYEQYF. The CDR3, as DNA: TGTGCCAGCAGTTCGGGACTAGCGGACTACGAGCAGTACTTC.

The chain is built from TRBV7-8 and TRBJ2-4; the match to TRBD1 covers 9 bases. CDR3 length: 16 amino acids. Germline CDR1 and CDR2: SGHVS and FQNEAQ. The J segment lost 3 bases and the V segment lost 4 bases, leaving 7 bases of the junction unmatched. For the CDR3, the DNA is TGTGCCAGCAGCTGGGGGACAGGGTACGACAAAAACATTCAGTACTTC. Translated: CASSWGTGYDKNIQYF.

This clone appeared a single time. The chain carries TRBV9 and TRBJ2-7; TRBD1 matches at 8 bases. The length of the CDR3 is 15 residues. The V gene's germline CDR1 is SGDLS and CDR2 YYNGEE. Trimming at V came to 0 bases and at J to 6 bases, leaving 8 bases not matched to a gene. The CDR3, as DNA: TGTGCCAGCAGCGTAGGGGGCTGGCAGGGGGCCGAGCAGTACTTC. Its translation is CASSVGGWQGAEQYF.

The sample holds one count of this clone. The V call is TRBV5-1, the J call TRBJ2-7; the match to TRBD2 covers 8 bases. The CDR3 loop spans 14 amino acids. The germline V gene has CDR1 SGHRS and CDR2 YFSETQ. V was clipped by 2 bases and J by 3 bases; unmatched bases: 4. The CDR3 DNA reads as TGCGCCAGCAGCTTTTCACTAGCGGTCTACGAGCAGTACTTC. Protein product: CASSFSLAVYEQYF.

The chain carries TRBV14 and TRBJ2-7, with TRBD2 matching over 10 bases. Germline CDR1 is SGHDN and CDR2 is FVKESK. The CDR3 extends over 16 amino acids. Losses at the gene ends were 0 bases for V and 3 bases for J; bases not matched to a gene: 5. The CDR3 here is CASSQDELAGFYEQYF. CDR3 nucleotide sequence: TGTGCCAGCAGCCAAGATGAACTAGCGGGGTTCTACGAGCAGTACTTC.

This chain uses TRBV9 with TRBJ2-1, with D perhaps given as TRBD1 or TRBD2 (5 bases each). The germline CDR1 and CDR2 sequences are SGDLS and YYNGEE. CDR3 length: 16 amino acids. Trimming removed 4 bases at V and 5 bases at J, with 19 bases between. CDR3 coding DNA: TGTGCCAGCAGCTTAACCGGGACCACTCTAAACAATGAGCAGTTCTTC. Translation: CASSLTGTTLNNEQFF.